The source of this T cell receptor (beta chain) is a study of cytomegalovirus exposure and HLA in healthy donors. Study results and caveats: An analysis that came later showed most CMV-associated TCR beta chains appearing HLA-restricted. Generally TCR sequences proved uncommon, though certain public TCRs appeared in numerous donors. For TCR beta chains, V- and J-gene trimming was later linked to a missense DCLRE1C variant.

At sampling all donors were nominally healthy, likely with unrecorded immune exposures. The PCR used 60 Vbeta and 13 Jbeta primers. The method was immunoSEQ multiplex PCR; TCRdb's version includes in-frame clones alone and lacks a portion of them. The data hold roughly 140,000 clones, with around three quarters observed a single time. For this clone: Its antigen remains unknown.

This CDR3 spans 15 amino acids. Per germline, CDR1 MNHEY and CDR2 SMNVEV (reference sequence). Unmatched junction bases numbered 6, after V lost 4 bases and J lost 7 bases. The TCR was taken from a woman aged 40 to 50 in good health and CMV-seropositive. The rearrangement links TRBV27 to TRBJ1-6; 8 positions match TRBD1. The sample consisted of PBMCs. CDR3 nucleotides: TGTGCCAGCAGTTCCCGACAGGGGAAGAATTCACCCCTCCACTTT. Amino acid sequence: CASSSRQGKNSPLHF.